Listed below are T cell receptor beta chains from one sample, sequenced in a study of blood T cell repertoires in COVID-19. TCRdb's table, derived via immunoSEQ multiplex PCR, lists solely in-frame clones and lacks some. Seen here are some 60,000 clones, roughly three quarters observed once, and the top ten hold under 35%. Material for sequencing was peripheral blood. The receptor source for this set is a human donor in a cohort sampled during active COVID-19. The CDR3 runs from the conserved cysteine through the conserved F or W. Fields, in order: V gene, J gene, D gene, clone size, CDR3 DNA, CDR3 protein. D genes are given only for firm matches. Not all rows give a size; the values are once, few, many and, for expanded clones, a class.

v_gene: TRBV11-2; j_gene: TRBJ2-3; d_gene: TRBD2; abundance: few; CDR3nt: TGTGCCAGCAGCTCGGGACTAGCGGGAGAGGATGGTACGCAGTATTTT; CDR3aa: CASSSGLAGEDGTQYF
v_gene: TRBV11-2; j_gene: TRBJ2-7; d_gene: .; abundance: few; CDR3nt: TGTGCCAGCAGCTCAACTAACGAGCAGTACTTC; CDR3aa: CASSSTNEQYF
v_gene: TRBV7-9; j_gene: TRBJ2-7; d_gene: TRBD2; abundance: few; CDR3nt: TGTGCCAGCAGCGCCGCGGGGGTCCCCACTGAGCAGTACTTC; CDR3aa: CASSAAGVPTEQYF
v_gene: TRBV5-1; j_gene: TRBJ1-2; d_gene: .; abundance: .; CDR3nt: TGCGCCAGCAGCTTGAACCCGGCCACCTTGCGGGGGGAAGATGGCTACACCTTC; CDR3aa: CASSLNPATLRGEDGYTF
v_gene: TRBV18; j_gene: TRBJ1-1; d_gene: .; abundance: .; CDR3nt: TGTGCCAGCTCACCCCCCCTAGTGGGCACTGAAGCTTTCTTT; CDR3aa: CASSPPLVGTEAFF
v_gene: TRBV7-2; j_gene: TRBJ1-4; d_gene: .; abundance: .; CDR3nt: TGTGCCAGCAGCCGGGAGTTGGGTGGCTACGCTTACGAAAAACTGTTTTTT; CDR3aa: CASSRELGGYAYEKLFF
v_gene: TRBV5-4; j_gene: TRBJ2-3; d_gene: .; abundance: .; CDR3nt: TGTGCCAGCAGCCCCGAAGCGCTCACCACAGATACGCAGTATTTT; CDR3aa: CASSPEALTTDTQYF
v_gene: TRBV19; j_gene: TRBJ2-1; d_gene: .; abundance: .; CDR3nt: TGTGCCAGTGCGGGGTACAATGAGCAGTTCTTC; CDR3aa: CASAGYNEQFF
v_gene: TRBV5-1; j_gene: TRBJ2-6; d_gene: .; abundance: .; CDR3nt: TGCGCCAGCAGCTTGGGAGGCGTCTCTGGGGCCAACGTCCTGACTTTC; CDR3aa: CASSLGGVSGANVLTF
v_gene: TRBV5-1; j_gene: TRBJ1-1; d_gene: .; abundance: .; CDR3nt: TGCGCCAGCAGCCCCCACGGTGCGGTTGCGACTGAAGCTTTCTTT; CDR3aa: CASSPHGAVATEAFF
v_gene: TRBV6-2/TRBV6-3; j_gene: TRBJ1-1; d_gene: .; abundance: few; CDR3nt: TGTGCCAGCAGTTTAACTCCAGGGCAAACTGAAGCTTTCTTT; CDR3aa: CASSLTPGQTEAFF
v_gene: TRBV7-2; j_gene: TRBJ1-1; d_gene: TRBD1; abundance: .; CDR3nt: TGTGCCAGCAACGACAGGGGGGGAAGGGAAGCTTTCTTT; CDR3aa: CASNDRGGREAFF
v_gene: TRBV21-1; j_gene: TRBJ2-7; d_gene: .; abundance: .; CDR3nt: TGTGCCAGCAGCAAACTCTCGTCCGGGGTGTGGGAAACCTACGAGCAGTACTTC; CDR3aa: CASSKLSSGVWETYEQYF
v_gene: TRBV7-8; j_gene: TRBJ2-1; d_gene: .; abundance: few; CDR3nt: TGTGCCAGCAGCGTCCGACTATTGGAGAATGAGCAGTTCTTC; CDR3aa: CASSVRLLENEQFF
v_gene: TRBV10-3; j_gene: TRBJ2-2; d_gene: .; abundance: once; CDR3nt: TGTGCCGCCAAGACTCCCGGCGGGGAGCTGTTTTTT; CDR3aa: CAAKTPGGELFF
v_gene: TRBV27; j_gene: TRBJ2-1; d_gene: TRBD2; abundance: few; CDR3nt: TGTGCCAGCAGTTTAATGGCTAGCGGGAGGCTCAATGAGCAGTTCTTC; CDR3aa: CASSLMASGRLNEQFF
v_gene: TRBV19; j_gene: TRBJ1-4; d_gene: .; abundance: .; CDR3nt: TGTGCCAGTAACAGAGCAACTAATGAAAAACTGTTTTTT; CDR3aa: CASNRATNEKLFF
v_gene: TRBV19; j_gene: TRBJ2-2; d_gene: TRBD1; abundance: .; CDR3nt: TGTGCCAGTAGGCCGGGACAGACCGCCACCGGGGAGCTGTTTTTT; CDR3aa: CASRPGQTATGELFF
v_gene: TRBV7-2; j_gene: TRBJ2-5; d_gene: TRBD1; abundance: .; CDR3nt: TGTGCCAGCAGCCCCAGGGGGACAGGACCAGGGACCCAGTACTTC; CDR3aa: CASSPRGTGPGTQYF
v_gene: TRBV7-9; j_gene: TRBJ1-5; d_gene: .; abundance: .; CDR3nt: TGTGCCAGCAGCTTATGGGAGAGTCAGCCCCAGCATTTT; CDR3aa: CASSLWESQPQHF
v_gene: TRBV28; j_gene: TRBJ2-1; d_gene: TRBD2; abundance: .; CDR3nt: TGTGCCAGCAGACCGCTAGCGGGAGGGTACAATGAGCAGTTCTTC; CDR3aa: CASRPLAGGYNEQFF